This TCR beta chain is from a study of shared clonotypes between healthy human individuals. How the authors handled the data: Junction-only sequences without quality scores were provided by ImmunoSEQ, so filtering was different. Repertoires were generated with immunoSEQ multiplex PCR, while TCRdb's copy carries only in-frame clones and drops some. The V and J calls and clone size were taken over from that table, and D and trimming were inferred from the DNA. This sample has around 370,000 clones, with around 96% found just once. The CDR3 totals 15 residues. Germline trimming cut 1 base from V and 2 bases from J; bases unmatched to any gene: 8. Germline CDR1 and CDR2: SQVTM and ANQGSEA. Comments on this clone: What it recognizes is unknown.

All the donors were Caucasian adults who lived in Nashville, Tennessee. CD8 memory fractions consisted of CD45RO+ and CCR7-negative CD45RA+ TemRA cells together. Broader study findings: A small donor pool kept down the genetic and exposure-history diversity that was represented.

The chain joins TRBV29-1 to TRBJ2-7; TRBD2 matches at 7 bases. The sequenced sample was memory CD8+ T cells sorted from blood. Subset meaning: CD45RO+ cells pooled with CCR7-negative TemRA cells. This TCR came from a man aged 25-40 years in good health. CDR3 sequence reads: CSVEGGVAGPYEQYF. Here the CDR3 DNA reads TGCAGCGTTGAAGGCGGGGTAGCGGGCCCCTACGAGCAGTACTTC.